The clone carrying this TCR beta chain was detected a few times. The sample comes from a study of T cells after yellow fever vaccination. The CDR3 spans 12 residues. Germline values: CDR1 SGHTA, CDR2 FQGNSA. The V end lost 1 base, the J end lost 7 bases, and 6 bases lay between the germline ends. As TCR cDNA was made by 5'RACE template switching, a universal primer site and UMIs were added. Each CDR3 protein is one row after TCRdb ran MiXCR on the 5' RACE reads. The data show a few hundred thousand distinct CDR3 sequences, less than 9.5% seen once. The receptor was isolated from a man between 18 and 29 years old who received the YFV17D yellow fever vaccine. This sample comprised CD4+ T cells sorted from PBMCs, obtained 5 days after the yellow fever booster vaccination. The V and J genes are TRBV7-2 and TRBJ2-3; D uncertain. The CDR3 spells CASSLVKYTQYF. Written as DNA, the CDR3 is TGTGCCAGCAGCTTAGTGAAATATACGCAGTATTTT.